One sample yielded the 31 T cell receptor beta chains listed below, sequenced in a study of Graves' ophthalmopathy and Graves' hyperthyroidism. Beta-chain TCR CDR3 regions were amplified from RNA transcripts. The first-round RT-PCR employed HTBI primers together with the Qiagen OneStep RT-PCR kit. A multiplex PCR was then performed as the second round. TCRdb passed the multiplex PCR reads through MiXCR, listing each CDR3 protein once. The repertoire has 350,000 to 400,000 distinct CDR3 sequences, over 15% of them found once; the top ten carry 5.5% to 7%. The sample was peripheral blood. The receptors were gathered from a woman aged 18 to 35 with stable Graves' hyperthyroidism.

This clonotype was picked up many times. J is TRBJ2-7 and V is TRBV7-9; either TRBD1 or TRBD2 may fit D (5 bases each). This CDR3 comprises 15 residues. V lost 2 bases, J lost 6 bases, and 17 bases lay in between. Germline-derived CDR1 and CDR2 are SEHNR and FQNEAQ (reference sequence). CDR3 residues: CASSLSQGAEREQYF. In nucleotides, the CDR3 is TGTGCCAGCAGCTTATCGCAGGGAGCGGAACGCGAGCAGTACTTC. The variable domain in full, completed from reference TRBV7-9 and TRBJ2-7, reads DTGVSQNPRHKITKRGQNVTFRCDPISEHNRLYWYRQTLGQGPEFLTYFQNEAQLEKSRLLSDRFSAERPKGSFSTLEIQRTEQGDSAMYLCASSLSQGAEREQYFGPGTRLTVT.

This clonotype was found many times. The chain uses TRBV11-2 and TRBJ2-7; 7 bases fit TRBD1. V was pared by 0 bases and J by 12 bases, with 20 bases of the junction left unmatched. Germline V CDR1 and CDR2: SGHAT, FQNNGV. There are 17 residues in the CDR3. The CDR3 region has the DNA TGTGCCAGCAGCTTAGATCGAATCCAGGTTCGGGACAGCGATTGGTACTTC. It specifies CASSLDRIQVRDSDWYF.

V gene TRBV9 combines with J gene TRBJ2-7; D unresolved. Trimming cost V 0 bases and J 0 bases, with 13 bases left between them. There are 16 residues in the CDR3. Germline values: CDR1 SGDLS, CDR2 YYNGEE. The CDR3 nucleotides read TGTGCCAGCAGCGTAGGAGACTCCTATCTCTCCTACGAGCAGTACTTC. Residues: CASSVGDSYLSYEQYF.

This clonotype was picked up a small number of times. The gene calls are TRBV6-1 and TRBJ2-2; 14 bases fit TRBD2. The CDR3 loop spans 15 amino acids. Germline-derived CDR1 and CDR2 are MNHNS and SASEGT. V gave up 8 bases and J gave up 2 bases; unmatched junction bases: 1. CDR3 nucleotides: TGTGCCAGCGGGACTAGCGGGGGCAACACCGGGGAGCTGTTTTTT. Residues: CASGTSGGNTGELFF.

The CDR3 loop is CASSPGGPYSGNTIYF. The CDR3, as DNA: TGTGCCAGCTCACCGGGAGGGCCCTACTCTGGAAACACCATATATTTT. V is TRBV18 and J is TRBJ1-3; D is unclear. V was shortened by 3 bases and J by 0 bases, with 12 bases between the two germline ends. The germline CDR1 and CDR2 sequences are KGHSH and LQKENI. The CDR3 has 16 residues.

This clonotype has ten or more counts. The chain links TRBV6-5 to TRBJ1-1; D is possibly TRBD1 (6 bases). The CDR3 is made up of 16 amino acids. V was pared by 7 bases and J by 6 bases, with 24 bases between. CDR1 MNHEY and CDR2 SVGAGI come from the germline V gene. The DNA for the CDR3 is TGTGCCAGCAAAAGACAGGTTGGAGGTATACACGCTGAAGCTTTCTTT. Translated: CASKRQVGGIHAEAFF.

This clonotype was counted many times. The genes are TRBV20-1 and TRBJ1-6, with 7 bases identical to TRBD1. Germline lookup yields CDR1 DFQATT and CDR2 SNEGSKA (reference sequence). The trim removed 7 bases at V and 4 bases at J, leaving 16 bases unmatched. This CDR3 is 17 amino acids long. CDR3 amino acids: CSVPRPGGPPYNSPLHF. The CDR3 nucleotides read TGCAGTGTTCCAAGGCCAGGGGGTCCCCCTTATAATTCACCCCTCCACTTT.

This chain joins TRBV6-5 and TRBJ2-7; a possible D gene is TRBD2 (6 bases). V dropped 6 bases and J dropped 0 bases, with 15 bases sitting between them. The germline CDR1 and CDR2 sequences are MNHEY and SVGAGI. The CDR3 is made up of 15 amino acids. The CDR3 DNA reads TGTGCCAGCAGCTTAGATACTAGCTTCTCCTACGAGCAGTACTTC. Translating it yields CASSLDTSFSYEQYF.

This clonotype was counted many times. The V call is TRBV5-1, the J call TRBJ2-5, with D possibly TRBD1 on 5 matching bases. The CDR3 covers 15 residues. CDR1 and CDR2 (germline): SGHRS, YFSETQ. Between the trimmed V and J ends, which lost 0 bases and 4 bases, there was a span of 13 bases. The CDR3 sequence: CASSLEGSQRETQYF. The CDR3 region has the DNA TGCGCCAGCAGCTTGGAGGGGTCGCAGCGAGAGACCCAGTACTTC.

The sample holds many counts of this clonotype. The chain recombines TRBV7-9 with TRBJ1-2; D gene ambiguous. Looked up from germline, CDR1 is SEHNR and CDR2 is FQNEAQ (reference sequence). The CDR3 consists of 14 residues. V lost 3 bases, J lost 8 bases, and 16 bases lay in between. The CDR3 protein is CASSFGGGEGGYTF. The DNA for the CDR3 is TGTGCCAGCAGCTTTGGAGGCGGCGAAGGGGGCTACACCTTC.

This clonotype appeared many times. The V and J genes are TRBV29-1 and TRBJ1-2; 9 nucleotides agree with TRBD1. This CDR3 has 15 amino acids. Germline V lookup: CDR1 SQVTM, CDR2 ANQGSEA. Trimming cost V 2 bases and J 11 bases; bases outside gene matches: 15. The CDR3 bases are TGCAGCGTTGAACTACGTGACAGGGGGAGGGTGCGGTACACCTTC. It specifies CSVELRDRGRVRYTF.

The table lists this clonotype with many counts. This chain uses TRBV20-1 with TRBJ2-7; D might be TRBD1 (6 bases). The CDR3 length is 12 residues. From germline, CDR1 is DFQATT and CDR2 SNEGSKA (reference sequence). The V end lost 5 bases, the J end lost 11 bases, and 19 bases lay between the germline ends. The CDR3 sequence is CSAAVQGGGEYF. The DNA for the CDR3 is TGCAGTGCTGCGGTTCAAGGGGGTGGGGAGTACTTC.

This clonotype was seen repeatedly, ten times or more. This chain links TRBV6-1 with TRBJ1-1; maybe TRBD1 (5 bases). The germline V gene encodes CDR1 MNHNS and CDR2 SASEGT. The CDR3 totals 13 residues. Trimming stripped 2 bases from V and 3 bases from J, with 7 bases between. CDR3: CASSEQGYTEAFF. The CDR3 DNA reads as TGTGCCAGCAGTGAACAGGGTTACACTGAAGCTTTCTTT.

This clonotype was found many times. The chain carries TRBV15 and TRBJ1-2; TRBD1 matches 11 bases. The CDR3 extends over 15 amino acids. CDR1 and CDR2 from the germline V gene are LNHNV and YYDKDF (reference sequence). Trimming at V came to 3 bases and at J to 4 bases, leaving 4 bases not matched to a gene. The CDR3 sequence is CATSSGQGARYGYTF. CDR3 sequence (DNA): TGTGCCACCAGCAGCGGACAGGGGGCGCGCTATGGCTACACCTTC.

This chain joins TRBV6-1 and TRBJ1-5; D is unresolved. CDR1 MNHNS and CDR2 SASEGT come from the germline V gene. The CDR3 is 12 residues long. The V end lost 7 bases, the J end lost 9 bases, and 13 bases lay between the germline ends. The CDR3 DNA follows: TGTGCCAGCAAGAACGGACTTTCGCCCCAGCATTTT. Translation gives CASKNGLSPQHF.

This clonotype occurred a few times. The chain couples TRBV5-8 to TRBJ2-4; D assignment may be TRBD1 or TRBD2 (5 bases each). The germline gives CDR1 SGHTS, CDR2 YDEGEE. CDR3 length: 15 amino acids. Trimming cost V 5 bases and J 1 base, with 13 bases left between them. As DNA, the CDR3 is TGTGCCAGCAGACTTTTGGGGGAGGCCAAAAACATTCAGTACTTC. It translates to CASRLLGEAKNIQYF. Full variable domain (missing parts from reference TRBV5-8 and TRBJ2-4): EAGVTQSPTHLIKTRGQQATLRCSPISGHTSVYWYQQALGLGLQFLLWYDEGEERNRGNFPPRFSGRQFPNYSSELNVNALELEDSALYLCASRLLGEAKNIQYFGAGTRLSVL.

This clonotype was observed at least ten times. J is TRBJ2-7 and V is TRBV11-1, with 11 bases aligning to TRBD2. The J segment lost 0 bases and the V segment lost 5 bases, leaving 15 bases of the junction unmatched. The germline CDR1 and CDR2 sequences are SGHAT and FQDESV (reference sequence). This CDR3 comprises 19 residues. For the CDR3, the DNA is TGTGCCAGCAGCCCCCCGAGGGCTAGCGGGGGGCTTAGCTCCTACGAGCAGTACTTC. It encodes CASSPPRASGGLSSYEQYF.

This rearrangement joins TRBV10-1 to TRBJ2-7; the match to TRBD2 covers 7 bases. The CDR3 runs to 12 residues. CDR1 is WNHNN and CDR2 is SYGVQD in the germline V gene (reference sequence). V was pared by 4 bases and J by 7 bases, with 4 bases of the junction left unmatched. The CDR3 sequence: CASSGQGGEQYF. For the CDR3, the DNA is TGCGCCAGCAGTGGGCAGGGAGGGGAGCAGTACTTC.

The chain is built from TRBV6-2 or TRBV6-3 and TRBJ2-7; no definite D call. The CDR3 is 14 amino acids. CDR1 MNHEY and CDR2 SVGEGT come from the germline V gene. Trimming removed 5 bases from V and 3 bases from J, with 14 bases in between. The CDR3 coding sequence is TGTGCCAGCAGTGAGTTGACGTTAAACTACGAGCAGTACTTC. It translates to CASSELTLNYEQYF.

This clonotype has only a few counts. The germline gene is not matched at one end of the junction; a read error may be the cause. In nucleotides, the CDR3 is TGTGCCAGCAGTCTTACACCAGGGACAGGGGCGAATAGCGATCAGCCCCAGCATTTT. Its translation: CASSLTPGTGANSDQPQHF. J is TRBJ1-5 and V is TRBV6-4; 10 positions agree with TRBD1. Germline CDR1 MRHNA, CDR2 SNTAGT. The CDR3 consists of 19 residues.

This clonotype was detected many times. The chain uses TRBV19 and TRBJ1-5; D unresolved. CDR3 size: 16 residues. Trimming left V 4 bases short and J 0 bases short, with 13 bases between. Germline CDR1 and CDR2: LNHDA and SQIVND (reference sequence). CDR3 protein: CASSTPSPASNQPQHF. The CDR3 DNA reads as TGTGCCAGTAGTACCCCCTCCCCGGCTAGCAATCAGCCCCAGCATTTT.

There are many counts of this clonotype. This chain uses TRBV6-4 with TRBJ1-6; 9 bases are shared with TRBD1. The junction had 7 bases not matched to a gene; V was cut back by 6 bases and J by 7 bases. The CDR3 has 15 residues. The germline V gene has CDR1 MRHNA and CDR2 SNTAGT. CDR3 protein: CASSAEGQGNSPLHF. In DNA, the CDR3 is TGTGCCAGCAGCGCCGAAGGACAGGGGAATTCACCCCTCCACTTT.

This clonotype was observed at least ten times. The chain combines TRBV27 with TRBJ1-2, with D possibly being TRBD1 (5 bases). The ends were cut back, 6 bases at V and 1 base at J, with 21 bases in the middle. The CDR3 is made up of 17 amino acids. Germline assignment: CDR1 MNHEY and CDR2 SMNVEV (reference sequence). The CDR3 sequence: CASRGIGEGDLNYGYTF. The DNA for the CDR3 is TGTGCCAGCAGGGGCATAGGGGAAGGAGACCTTAACTATGGCTACACCTTC.

This clonotype was found many times. The CDR3 reads CASSLPPTGNYEQYF. The CDR3, as DNA: TGCGCCAGCAGCTTGCCGCCTACAGGGAACTACGAGCAGTACTTC. The V and J genes are TRBV5-1 and TRBJ2-7; a possible D gene is TRBD1 (6 bases). Germline CDR1 SGHRS, CDR2 YFSETQ. The CDR3 runs to 15 residues. Trimming left V 1 base short and J 3 bases short, with 14 bases between.

This clonotype showed up many times. The chain is built from TRBV12-3 or TRBV12-4 and TRBJ2-7; 9 positions match TRBD2. CDR3 length: 12 residues. After removal of 11 bases from V and 6 bases from J, the junction contained 8 bases not matched to a gene. Written as DNA, the CDR3 is TGTGCCTCTGGAGGACTAGCGATCGAGCAGTACTTC. Protein product: CASGGLAIEQYF.

This clonotype was seen repeatedly, ten times or more. V gene TRBV7-2 combines with J gene TRBJ1-1; D unclear. CDR1 and CDR2 from the germline V gene are SGHTA and FQGNSA. The CDR3 has 14 residues. The ends were cut back, 6 bases at V and 0 bases at J, with 11 bases in the middle. CDR3 nucleotides: TGTGCCAGCAGTCCTCATGCTCTGAACACTGAAGCTTTCTTT. It encodes CASSPHALNTEAFF.

This clonotype was counted many times. The chain employs TRBV6-1 and TRBJ1-1, with D perhaps TRBD1 (5 bases). V gave up 7 bases and J gave up 5 bases, with 17 bases separating them. CDR3 size: 14 residues. Germline lookup yields CDR1 MNHNS and CDR2 SASEGT. The CDR3 sequence: CASIHRGAKTEAFF. The CDR3 bases are TGTGCCAGCATCCACAGAGGGGCGAAGACTGAAGCTTTCTTT.

At least ten counts were recorded for this clonotype. The genes are TRBV13 and TRBJ2-7; TRBD1 matches 7 bases. The V gene's germline CDR1 is PRHDT and CDR2 FYEKMQ (reference sequence). V lost 5 bases, J lost 0 bases, and 10 bases stayed unmatched. The CDR3 loop spans 16 amino acids. CDR3 amino acids: CASSLGQASSSYEQYF. The CDR3 region has the DNA TGTGCCAGCAGCCTCGGACAGGCTTCTAGCTCCTACGAGCAGTACTTC.

The rearrangement links TRBV6-2 or TRBV6-3 to TRBJ1-1; D is perhaps TRBD1 (6 bases). The CDR3 is 13 residues long. Per germline, CDR1 MNHEY and CDR2 SVGEGT. V was trimmed by 5 bases and J by 4 bases, leaving 11 bases between them. CDR3 sequence (DNA): TGTGCCAGCAGTCCCTGGGGGCGCACTGAAGCTTTCTTT. This sequence encodes CASSPWGRTEAFF.

Comments on this clonotype: Possible read error: a much larger clone is one base away. The chain is built from TRBV19 and TRBJ2-7; D is unclear. This CDR3 spans 14 amino acids. V was pared by 7 bases and J by 0 bases, with 13 bases between. Germline V CDR1 and CDR2: LNHDA, SQIVND (reference sequence). CDR3 sequence reads: CASNPTWDSYEQYF. DNA for the CDR3: TGTGCCAGTAACCCGACATGGGACTCCTACGAGCAGTACTTC.

This clonotype was detected ten times or more. The J gene is TRBJ2-7, the V gene TRBV11-2; maybe TRBD2 (6 bases). The V and J ends lost 6 bases and 6 bases respectively, with 9 bases between them. Looked up from germline, CDR1 is SGHAT and CDR2 is FQNNGV. This CDR3 has 11 residues. CDR3 in amino acids: CASSGGSEQYF. CDR3 DNA: TGTGCCAGCAGTGGGGGGAGCGAGCAGTACTTC.